The 10 T cell receptor beta chains presented below share a single source sample, sequenced in a study of T-cell reconstitution after alpha-beta-depleted transplantation in children. Preparation of the TCRbeta library was carried out with unique molecular identifiers. TCRdb re-analysed the PCR reads in MiXCR, keeping a single row per CDR3 protein. The data show about 280,000 distinct CDR3 sequences, 11% seen once. The sequencing here drew on peripheral blood, taken 180 days after TCRalphabeta/CD19-depleted stem cell transplant. The receptors were gathered from a male patient between 2 and 10 years old who had a stem cell transplant for chronic granulomatous disease, so the T cells may come from the graft donor.

This clonotype came up many times. The V and J genes are TRBV29-1 and TRBJ1-2; D gene ambiguous. Trimming removed 3 bases from V and 6 bases from J, with 11 bases in between. CDR1 SQVTM and CDR2 ANQGSEA come from the germline V gene. CDR3 length equals 12 residues. CDR3 residues: CSVEGWGDGYTF. Written as DNA, the CDR3 is TGCAGCGTTGAGGGATGGGGAGATGGCTACACCTTC.

Many counts were recorded for this clonotype. The rearrangement uses TRBV19 and TRBJ2-6; D may be TRBD2 (7 bases). From germline, CDR1 is LNHDA and CDR2 SQIVND (reference sequence). This CDR3 has 15 amino acids. V was pared by 3 bases and J by 2 bases, with 8 bases between. The CDR3 is CASSMGGPGANVLTF. The CDR3 nucleotides read TGTGCCAGTAGTATGGGGGGGCCTGGGGCCAACGTCCTGACTTTC.

The chain uses TRBV7-2 and TRBJ2-1; D not resolved. Germline V gives CDR1 SGHTA, CDR2 FQGNSA. This CDR3 comprises 13 residues. Trimming cost V 5 bases and J 2 bases, with 7 bases left between them. The CDR3 nucleotides read TGTGCCAGCAGCGATAACCCCTACAATGAGCAGTTCTTC. It encodes CASSDNPYNEQFF.

The gene calls are TRBV20-1 and TRBJ1-4, with D uncertain. Trimming took 1 base from V and 2 from J, leaving 8 bases between them. The CDR3 spans 14 residues. Germline CDR1 DFQATT, CDR2 SNEGSKA (reference sequence). The CDR3 loop reads CSARASRTNEKLFF. The CDR3 DNA sequence: TGCAGTGCTAGAGCCAGCAGGACTAATGAAAAACTGTTTTTT.

Many counts were recorded for this clonotype. The chain combines TRBV24-1 with TRBJ2-1; no definite D call. Germline-derived CDR1 and CDR2 are KGHDR and SFDVKD. The CDR3 totals 15 residues. Trimming pared 1 base from V and 8 bases from J, leaving 14 bases between. The CDR3 sequence: CATSDFNRAVDEQFF. CDR3 in DNA: TGTGCCACCAGTGATTTTAATCGAGCCGTGGATGAGCAGTTCTTC.

This clonotype was counted ten times or more. The genes are TRBV20-1 and TRBJ2-1; D is unclear. V shed 3 bases and J shed 0 bases, with 6 bases lying between them. Germline CDR1 reads DFQATT; CDR2 reads SNEGSKA (reference sequence). This CDR3 contains 13 residues. The CDR3 region is CSARPVSYNEQFF. In nucleotides, the CDR3 is TGCAGTGCTAGGCCAGTCTCCTACAATGAGCAGTTCTTC.

This clonotype has a handful of counts. The chain is built from TRBV7-9 and TRBJ1-1, with unresolved D. The CDR3 spans 17 residues. V was clipped by 5 bases and J by 2 bases, with 21 bases between them. Germline CDR1 SEHNR, CDR2 FQNEAQ (reference sequence). CDR3 region: CASSRTRRYGQNTEAFF. CDR3 sequence (DNA): TGTGCCAGCAGCCGCACTCGCAGGTACGGTCAAAACACTGAAGCTTTCTTT.

This clonotype was counted ten times or more. The chain joins TRBV5-1 to TRBJ2-3; D unclear. This CDR3 contains 12 residues. Germline assignment: CDR1 SGHRS and CDR2 YFSETQ. Trimming stripped 0 bases from V and 5 bases from J, with 4 bases between. The CDR3 DNA sequence: TGCGCCAGCAGCTTGGCCAAAGATACGCAGTATTTT. Protein product: CASSLAKDTQYF.

In its sample, this clonotype was seen many times. The J gene is TRBJ2-7, the V gene TRBV20-1, with unresolved D. V was cut by 0 bases and J by 0 bases, with 9 bases left in between. The CDR3 runs to 14 residues. CDR1 is DFQATT, CDR2 SNEGSKA, per germline (reference sequence). The CDR3 DNA is TGCAGTGCTAGAGATTTGGTCTCCTCCTACGAGCAGTACTTC. It encodes CSARDLVSSYEQYF.

The chain carries TRBV30 and TRBJ1-5; a weak D match, TRBD1 (5 bases). V lost 3 bases and J lost 7, with 13 bases in between. CDR1 and CDR2 (germline): GTSNPN, SVGIG (reference sequence). This CDR3 is 13 amino acids long. CDR3 sequence (DNA): TGTGCCTGGAGACAGGCTAGCGGGCAGCCCCAGCATTTT. It codes for CAWRQASGQPQHF.